This T cell receptor beta chain was documented in a study of cytomegalovirus exposure and HLA in healthy donors. This clone was detected only a few times. Its antigen is unknown. The PCR employed 60 Vbeta primers together with 13 Jbeta primers. Assay: immunoSEQ multiplex PCR; the TCRdb copy retains only in-frame clones and omits some. The repertoire holds approximately 110,000 clones, with approximately 15% as singletons. Broader study findings: In an earlier analysis, about 87% or about 30%: the productive usage of most TCR beta V segments.

Deletions cut 1 base from V and 3 bases from J, with 11 bases between. This CDR3 has 15 residues. Per the germline V gene, CDR1 is SGHDT and CDR2 is YYEEEE. The sequence came from a woman aged 18-35 years in good health and CMV-seronegative. V and J are TRBV5-6 and TRBJ1-5; D call uncertain. The sequenced sample was PBMCs. Written as DNA, the CDR3 is TGTGCCAGCAGCTTGACCCTATCCCCCAATCAGCCCCAGCATTTT. This encodes CASSLTLSPNQPQHF.